The 10 T cell receptor beta chains reported below all come from one sample, sequenced in a study of identical twins. A single record per CDR3 protein comes from TCRdb applying MiXCR to the 5' RACE reads. The data contain some 1,700,000 distinct CDR3 sequences, less than 40% of them singletons. Sequencing was done on a sample of cord blood. All receptors come from a newborn girl in good health.

The J gene is TRBJ2-1, the V gene TRBV20-1, with TRBD1 matching over 7 bases. The length of the CDR3 is 15 residues. Germline V gene sequence: CDR1 DFQATT, CDR2 SNEGSKA (reference sequence). J gave up 5 bases and V 1 base, and 8 bases lay outside the gene matches. CDR3 nucleotides: TGCAGTGCTAGAGTAGGGACAGCGCGCCACAATGAGCAGTTCTTC. This sequence encodes CSARVGTARHNEQFF.

The chain is built from TRBV5-1 and TRBJ1-1; TRBD1 is a possible D gene (6 bases). The CDR3 has 14 residues. V dropped 6 bases and J dropped 1 base, with 13 bases sitting between them. Germline V gives CDR1 SGHRS, CDR2 YFSETQ. CDR3 loop: CASNPRGGNTEAFF. The CDR3 nucleotides read TGCGCCAGCAACCCCAGGGGCGGGAACACTGAAGCTTTCTTT.

This chain connects TRBV14 to TRBJ2-3; 10 nucleotides align to TRBD2. The junction had 5 bases not matched to a gene; V was cut back by 2 bases and J by 0 bases. Germline-derived CDR1 and CDR2 are SGHDN and FVKESK. This CDR3 has 17 amino acids. The CDR3 bases are TGTGCCAGCAGCCAAAAGCGGGGGGGCATCAGCACAGATACGCAGTATTTT. This sequence encodes CASSQKRGGISTDTQYF. The whole variable domain, remainder taken from reference TRBV14 and TRBJ2-3, is EAGVTQFPSHSVIEKGQTVTLRCDPISGHDNLYWYRRVMGKEIKFLLHFVKESKQDESGMPNNRFLAERTGGTYSTLKVQPAELEDSGVYFCASSQKRGGISTDTQYFGPGTRLTVL.

This clonotype was observed many times. V and J are TRBV5-1 and TRBJ2-6; possible D gene TRBD2, 6 bases. The CDR3 has 22 amino acids. CDR1 is SGHRS, CDR2 YFSETQ, per germline. Deletions cut 1 base from V and 0 bases from J, with 26 bases between. CDR3 amino acids: CASSLLLAIAGPVFSGANVLTF. The CDR3 DNA reads TGCGCCAGCAGCTTGTTACTAGCAATCGCAGGGCCTGTCTTCTCTGGGGCCAACGTCCTGACTTTC.

This clonotype came up a few times. The V gene is TRBV6-8, the J gene TRBJ1-3; perhaps TRBD1 as D (5 bases). CDR1 and CDR2 (germline): MNHGY, SAAAGT. The germline V and J ends were trimmed by 2 bases and 8 bases, with 10 bases remaining between them. The CDR3 extends over 13 amino acids. In nucleotides, the CDR3 is TGTGCCAGCAGTTACCGAGGGGTATACACCATATATTTT. Protein sequence: CASSYRGVYTIYF.

Here the CDR3 reads CASRVLGLTGGWNEQFF. The DNA of the CDR3 is TGCGCCAGCCGCGTATTGGGCCTGACAGGGGGCTGGAATGAGCAGTTCTTC. V is TRBV5-1 and J is TRBJ2-1; 10 nucleotides match TRBD1. The ends lost 7 bases at V and 7 bases at J; junction bases unmatched: 17. Looked up from germline, CDR1 is SGHRS and CDR2 is YFSETQ. CDR3 size: 17 residues. Combining the CDR3 with reference TRBV5-1 and TRBJ2-1 gives the whole variable domain KAGVTQTPRYLIKTRGQQVTLSCSPISGHRSVSWYQQTPGQGLQFLFEYFSETQRNKGNFPGRFSGRQFSNSRSEMNVSTLELGDSALYLCASRVLGLTGGWNEQFFGPGTRLTVL.

A word on this clonotype: A read error may produce the germline difference seen at one junction end. The gene calls are TRBV7-2 and TRBJ2-3; 9 bases agree with TRBD1. The CDR3 has 16 residues. Germline assignment: CDR1 SGHTA and CDR2 FQGNSA. The CDR3 is CASSLLTGGRGDTRYF. DNA for the CDR3: TGTGCCAGCAGCTTACTTACAGGGGGCAGAGGAGATACGCGGTATTTT.

The gene calls are TRBV20-1 and TRBJ2-1; D call uncertain. This CDR3 spans 10 amino acids. Trimming took 4 bases from V and 9 from J, leaving 7 bases between them. Germline V gene lookup returns CDR1 DFQATT and CDR2 SNEGSKA (reference sequence). CDR3 region: CSATGFEQFF. CDR3 nucleotide sequence: TGCAGTGCTACAGGTTTTGAGCAGTTCTTC.

This clonotype was seen only a few times. The chain has TRBV7-9 and TRBJ2-2; TRBD2 agrees at 8 bases. Looked up from germline, CDR1 is SEHNR and CDR2 is FQNEAQ (reference sequence). This CDR3 has 14 amino acids. The V and J ends lost 4 bases and 4 bases, in that order; junction bases with no gene match: 2. CDR3 in amino acids: CASSWGTSTGELFF. The CDR3 DNA follows: TGTGCCAGCAGCTGGGGGACTAGCACCGGGGAGCTGTTTTTT. Filled out from reference TRBV7-9 and TRBJ2-2, the complete variable domain reads DTGVSQNPRHKITKRGQNVTFRCDPISEHNRLYWYRQTLGQGPEFLTYFQNEAQLEKSRLLSDRFSAERPKGSFSTLEIQRTEQGDSAMYLCASSWGTSTGELFFGEGSRLTVL.

This clonotype was detected only a few times. The J gene is TRBJ2-5, the V gene TRBV7-2; 12 bases fit TRBD2. The CDR3 runs 16 residues. Germline V gene sequence: CDR1 SGHTA, CDR2 FQGNSA. V was pared by 6 bases and J by 4 bases, with 9 bases of the junction left unmatched. For the CDR3, the DNA is TGTGCCAGCAGTTCTACTAGCGGGGGGTATTCAGAGACCCAGTACTTC. Residues: CASSSTSGGYSETQYF.